This TCR beta chain was recovered during a study of control samples from healthy donors and cancer patients. Data came from immunoSEQ multiplex PCR; TCRdb stores just in-frame clones and leaves some out. This table has 100,000 to 150,000 clones, around 86% appearing once. V trimming: 3 bases; J trimming: 9 bases; junction bases outside the gene matches: 3. CDR1 is SEHNR, CDR2 FQNEAQ, per germline (reference sequence). The CDR3 runs 13 residues. The receptor comes from a man aged 35 to 55 in good health. The chain employs TRBV7-9 and TRBJ2-1; TRBD1 aligns across 9 bases. The sequencing sample was made of blood. The CDR3 DNA reads as TGTGCCAGCAGCTTCGACAGGGGGACTGAGCAGTTCTTC. This translates into CASSFDRGTEQFF. Looking up the rest from reference TRBV7-9 and TRBJ2-1 gives the full variable domain: DTGVSQNPRHKITKRGQNVTFRCDPISEHNRLYWYRQTLGQGPEFLTYFQNEAQLEKSRLLSDRFSAERPKGSFSTLEIQRTEQGDSAMYLCASSFDRGTEQFFGPGTRLTVL.